This TCR beta chain was sequenced for a study of blood T cell repertoires in COVID-19. Sequencing was performed with immunoSEQ multiplex PCR; in TCRdb, only in-frame clones are kept and a portion is missing. The sample includes 340,000 or so clones, 80% to 90% of them seen just once. This CDR3 has 15 residues. Germline V gene sequence: CDR1 MNHNS, CDR2 SASEGT. With V trimmed by 2 bases and J by 2 bases, 2 bases remained unmatched. This TCR was sampled from a man aged 50-59 years with active or convalescent COVID-19. This rearrangement joins TRBV6-1 to TRBJ2-1; 8 nucleotides agree with TRBD2. The specimen was peripheral blood. The CDR3 DNA sequence: TGTGCCAGCAGTGAACGGGGGGGGGCCTACAATGAGCAGTTCTTC. Its translation: CASSERGGAYNEQFF.